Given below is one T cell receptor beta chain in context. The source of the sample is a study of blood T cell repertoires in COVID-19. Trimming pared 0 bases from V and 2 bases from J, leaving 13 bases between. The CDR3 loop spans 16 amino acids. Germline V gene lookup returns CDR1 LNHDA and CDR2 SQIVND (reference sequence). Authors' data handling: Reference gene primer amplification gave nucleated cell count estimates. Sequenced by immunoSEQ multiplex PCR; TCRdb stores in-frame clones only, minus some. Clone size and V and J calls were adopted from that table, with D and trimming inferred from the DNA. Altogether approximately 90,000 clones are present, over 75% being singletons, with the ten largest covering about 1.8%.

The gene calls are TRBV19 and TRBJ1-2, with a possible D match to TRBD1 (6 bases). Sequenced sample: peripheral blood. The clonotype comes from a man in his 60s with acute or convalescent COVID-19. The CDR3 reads CASSIDPGTINYGYTF. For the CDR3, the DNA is TGTGCCAGTAGTATAGATCCTGGGACAATAAACTATGGCTACACCTTC.